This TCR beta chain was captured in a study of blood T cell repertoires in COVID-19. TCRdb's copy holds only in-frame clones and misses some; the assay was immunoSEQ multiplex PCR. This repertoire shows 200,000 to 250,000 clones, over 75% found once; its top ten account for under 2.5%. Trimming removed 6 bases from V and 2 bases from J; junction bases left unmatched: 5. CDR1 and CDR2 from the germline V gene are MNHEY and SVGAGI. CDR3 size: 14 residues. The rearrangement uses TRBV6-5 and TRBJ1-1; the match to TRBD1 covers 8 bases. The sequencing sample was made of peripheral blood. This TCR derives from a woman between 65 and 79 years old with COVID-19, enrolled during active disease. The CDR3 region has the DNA TGTGCCAGCAGATGGGACAGGACTAACACTGAAGCTTTCTTT. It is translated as CASRWDRTNTEAFF.